This entry lists 13 T cell receptor beta chains sequenced from one sample in a study of shared clonotypes between healthy human individuals. Here immunoSEQ multiplex PCR was the method, and the copy in TCRdb shows in-frame clones only, minus some. Of 1.4 million or so clones listed, roughly 98.5% are singletons. The sequenced material came from naive CD4+ T cells sorted from blood. Subset: CD45RA+ positively selected. The receptors here all came from a man aged 25-45 years in good health.

The rearrangement uses TRBV7-9 and TRBJ2-2; D is perhaps TRBD1 (6 bases). CDR3 length equals 17 residues. Germline V gene sequence: CDR1 SEHNR, CDR2 FQNEAQ (reference sequence). V was shortened by 5 bases and J by 3 bases, with 19 bases between the two germline ends. CDR3 loop: CASSREDSPRDTGELFF. DNA for the CDR3: TGTGCCAGCAGCCGAGAGGACAGCCCGAGGGACACCGGGGAGCTGTTTTTT.

The gene calls are TRBV9 and TRBJ2-7; no firm D call. CDR3 length: 13 residues. The V end lost 4 bases, the J end lost 7 bases, and 15 bases lay between the germline ends. Germline V gene data show CDR1 as SGDLS and CDR2 as YYNGEE. The CDR3 DNA follows: TGTGCCAGCAGCCTAGGTCCACGGTCGGAGCAGTACTTC. It encodes CASSLGPRSEQYF.

A remark on this clone: This sample includes further DNA sequences coding for the same CDR3. This rearrangement joins TRBV2 to TRBJ1-1; a weak D match, TRBD1 (5 bases). The germline CDR1 and CDR2 sequences are SNHLY and FYNNEI. This CDR3 spans 13 amino acids. Trimming left V 5 bases short and J 0 bases short, with 7 bases between. The CDR3: CASSLGVNTEAFF. The CDR3 coding sequence is TGTGCCAGCAGTTTAGGGGTGAACACTGAAGCTTTCTTT.

This chain connects TRBV7-2 to TRBJ1-5; D might be TRBD1 (5 bases). Germline V gives CDR1 SGHTA, CDR2 FQGNSA. CDR3 length equals 15 residues. V dropped 5 bases and J dropped 6 bases, with 17 bases sitting between them. This CDR3 is CASSPRGGSGQPQHF. The CDR3 nucleotides read TGTGCCAGCAGCCCTAGGGGCGGTTCTGGTCAGCCCCAGCATTTT.

This clone occurred once. The V and J genes are TRBV19 and TRBJ2-5; 8 nucleotides align to TRBD2. CDR3 length: 15 residues. J was trimmed by 2 bases and V by 2 bases; bases with no gene match: 4. CDR1 is LNHDA and CDR2 is SQIVND in the germline V gene (reference sequence). CDR3 loop: CASSILAGEQETQYF. The CDR3 DNA follows: TGTGCCAGTAGTATACTAGCGGGCGAGCAAGAGACCCAGTACTTC.

This chain's CDR3 is CASSLTSSGANVLTF. The CDR3 nucleotides read TGTGCCAGCAGCCTCACGAGTTCTGGGGCCAACGTCCTGACTTTC. The chain recombines TRBV9 with TRBJ2-6, with D unresolved. CDR3 length equals 15 residues. Germline V gene data show CDR1 as SGDLS and CDR2 as YYNGEE. Trimming stripped 4 bases from V and 1 base from J, with 9 bases between.

V usage is TRBV5-6 and J usage is TRBJ2-3; the D gene is possibly TRBD2 (6 bases). Per germline, CDR1 SGHDT and CDR2 YYEEEE. CDR3 length: 15 residues. Trimming removed 4 bases from V and 9 bases from J, with 21 bases in between. DNA of the CDR3: TGTGCCAGCAGCCGAGCTGGAGGGACTTCGGGCACGCAGTATTTT. Translation: CASSRAGGTSGTQYF.

The genes are TRBV6-6 and TRBJ2-1, with unresolved D. From germline, CDR1 is MNHNY and CDR2 SVGAGI (reference sequence). The CDR3 sequence is 12 residues long. Trimming cost V 1 base and J 9 bases, with 7 bases left between them. CDR3 nucleotides: TGTGCCAGCAGTTACTTGGACGGTGAGCAGTTCTTC. Its protein product is CASSYLDGEQFF.

The J gene is TRBJ2-5, the V gene TRBV6-5, with a tentative D call TRBD1 (6 bases). V lost 4 bases to trimming and J lost 5 bases, with 20 bases between them. The CDR3 totals 16 residues. Germline-derived CDR1 and CDR2 are MNHEY and SVGAGI. The DNA for the CDR3 is TGTGCCAGCAGTTCTACCGGGACAAAAGCTCGGGAGACCCAGTACTTC. It yields the protein CASSSTGTKARETQYF.

The V call is TRBV27, the J call TRBJ1-5; TRBD1 matches 8 bases. The germline V gene has CDR1 MNHEY and CDR2 SMNVEV (reference sequence). CDR3 length: 18 amino acids. The ends lost 6 bases at V and 0 bases at J; junction bases unmatched: 13. CDR3 in amino acids: CASRLWTGTEYSNQPQHF. The CDR3 nucleotides read TGTGCCAGCAGGCTGTGGACAGGGACAGAGTATAGCAATCAGCCCCAGCATTTT.

The rearrangement links TRBV7-9 to TRBJ1-3; D is perhaps TRBD1 (6 bases). The CDR3 is 16 residues long. V was cut by 8 bases and J by 0 bases, with 17 bases left in between. CDR1 is SEHNR, CDR2 FQNEAQ, per germline (reference sequence). The DNA for the CDR3 is TGTGCCAGCGGAATGCAACCGGGACACTCTGGAAACACCATATATTTT. Translation: CASGMQPGHSGNTIYF.

The rearrangement joins TRBV7-8 to TRBJ2-7; a possible D gene is TRBD1 (6 bases). V gave up 5 bases and J gave up 2 bases, with 10 bases separating them. Germline V gene sequence: CDR1 SGHVS, CDR2 FQNEAQ. The CDR3 length is 13 residues. In DNA, the CDR3 is TGTGCCAGCAGCACTAGGACAGCCTACGAGCAGTACTTC. Its translation is CASSTRTAYEQYF.

V is TRBV5-1 and J is TRBJ2-3; TRBD2 matches at 8 bases. The CDR3 loop spans 16 amino acids. The germline V gene has CDR1 SGHRS and CDR2 YFSETQ. V dropped 2 bases and J dropped 3; count of bases not matched to a gene: 8. The CDR3 loop reads CASSFYLASGTDTQYF. CDR3 in DNA: TGCGCCAGCAGCTTTTATCTCGCTAGCGGGACAGATACGCAGTATTTT. Using reference TRBV5-1 and TRBJ2-3 for the parts outside the CDR3, the full variable domain is KAGVTQTPRYLIKTRGQQVTLSCSPISGHRSVSWYQQTPGQGLQFLFEYFSETQRNKGNFPGRFSGRQFSNSRSEMNVSTLELGDSALYLCASSFYLASGTDTQYFGPGTRLTVL.